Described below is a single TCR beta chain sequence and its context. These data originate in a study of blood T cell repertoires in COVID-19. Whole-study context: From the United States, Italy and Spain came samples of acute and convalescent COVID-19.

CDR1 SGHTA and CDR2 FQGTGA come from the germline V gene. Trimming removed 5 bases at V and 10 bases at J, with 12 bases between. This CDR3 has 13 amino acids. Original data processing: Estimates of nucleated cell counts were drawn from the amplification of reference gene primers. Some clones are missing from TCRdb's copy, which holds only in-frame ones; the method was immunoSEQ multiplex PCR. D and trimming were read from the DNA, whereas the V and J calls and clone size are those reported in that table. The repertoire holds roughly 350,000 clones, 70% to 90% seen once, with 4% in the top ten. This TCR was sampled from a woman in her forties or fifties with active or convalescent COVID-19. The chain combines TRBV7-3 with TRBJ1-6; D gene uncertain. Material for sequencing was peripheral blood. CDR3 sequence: CASSATTGSPLHF. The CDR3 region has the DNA TGTGCCAGCAGCGCAACGACGGGGTCACCCCTCCACTTT. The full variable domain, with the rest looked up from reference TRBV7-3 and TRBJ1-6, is GAGVSQTPSNKVTEKGKYVELRCDPISGHTALYWYRQSLGQGPEFLIYFQGTGAADDSGLPNDRFFAVRPEGSVSTLKIQRTERGDSAVYLCASSATTGSPLHFGNGTRLTVT.